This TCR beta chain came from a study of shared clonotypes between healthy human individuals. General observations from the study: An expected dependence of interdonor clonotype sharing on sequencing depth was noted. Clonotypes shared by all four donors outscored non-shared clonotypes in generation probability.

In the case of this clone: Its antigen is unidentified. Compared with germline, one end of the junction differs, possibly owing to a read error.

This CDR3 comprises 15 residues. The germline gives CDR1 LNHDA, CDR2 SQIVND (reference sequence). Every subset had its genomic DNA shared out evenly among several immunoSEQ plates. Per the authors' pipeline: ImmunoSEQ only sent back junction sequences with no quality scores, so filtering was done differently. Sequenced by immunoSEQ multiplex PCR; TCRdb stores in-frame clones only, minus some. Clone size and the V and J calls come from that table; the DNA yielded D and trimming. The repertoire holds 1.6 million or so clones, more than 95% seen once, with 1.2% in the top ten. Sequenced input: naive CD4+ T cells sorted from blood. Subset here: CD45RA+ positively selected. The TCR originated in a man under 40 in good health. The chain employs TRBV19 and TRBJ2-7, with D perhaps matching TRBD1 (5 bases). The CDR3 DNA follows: TGTGCCAGTGGTATAATGGCTACAGGTACCTACGAGCAGTACTTC. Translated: CASGIMATGTYEQYF.